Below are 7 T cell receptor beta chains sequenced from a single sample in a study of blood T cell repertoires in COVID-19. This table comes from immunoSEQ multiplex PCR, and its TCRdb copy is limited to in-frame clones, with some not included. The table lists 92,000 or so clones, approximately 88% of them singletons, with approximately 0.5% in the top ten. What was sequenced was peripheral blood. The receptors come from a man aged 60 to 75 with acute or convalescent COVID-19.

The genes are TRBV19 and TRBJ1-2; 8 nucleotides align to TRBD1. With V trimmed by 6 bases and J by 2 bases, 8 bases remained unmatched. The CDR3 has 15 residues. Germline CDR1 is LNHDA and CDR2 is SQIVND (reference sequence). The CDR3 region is CASRRQGTPNYGYTF. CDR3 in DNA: TGTGCCAGTAGAAGACAGGGGACTCCAAACTATGGCTACACCTTC.

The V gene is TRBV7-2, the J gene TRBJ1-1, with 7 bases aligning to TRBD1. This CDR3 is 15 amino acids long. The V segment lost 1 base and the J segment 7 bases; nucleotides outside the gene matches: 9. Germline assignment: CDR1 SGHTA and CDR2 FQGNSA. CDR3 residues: CASSLVGVWDSEAFF. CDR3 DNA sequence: TGTGCCAGCAGCTTAGTAGGTGTATGGGACAGTGAAGCTTTCTTT. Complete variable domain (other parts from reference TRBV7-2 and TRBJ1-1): GAGVSQSPSNKVTEKGKDVELRCDPISGHTALYWYRQSLGQGLEFLIYFQGNSAPDKSGLPSDRFSAERTGGSVSTLTIQRTQQEDSAVYLCASSLVGVWDSEAFFGQGTRLTVV.

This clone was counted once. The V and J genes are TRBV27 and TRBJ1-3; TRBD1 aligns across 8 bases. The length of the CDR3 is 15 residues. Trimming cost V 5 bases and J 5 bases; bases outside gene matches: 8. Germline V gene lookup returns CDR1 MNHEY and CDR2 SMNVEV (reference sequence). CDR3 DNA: TGTGCCAGCAGTCCTATGGGGACAGGAAGAAACACCATATATTTT. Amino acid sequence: CASSPMGTGRNTIYF.

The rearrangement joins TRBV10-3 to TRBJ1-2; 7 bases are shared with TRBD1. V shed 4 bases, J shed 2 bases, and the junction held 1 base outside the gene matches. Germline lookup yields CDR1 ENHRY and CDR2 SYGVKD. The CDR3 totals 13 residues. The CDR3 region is CAISGDSNYGYTF. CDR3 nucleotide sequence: TGTGCCATCAGTGGGGACAGCAACTATGGCTACACCTTC.

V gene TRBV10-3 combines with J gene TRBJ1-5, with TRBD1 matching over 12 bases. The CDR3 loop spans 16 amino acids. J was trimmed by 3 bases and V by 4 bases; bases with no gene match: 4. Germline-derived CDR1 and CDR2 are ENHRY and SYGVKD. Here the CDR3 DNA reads TGTGCCATCAGTGCCGGGACAGGGGGCACCAATCAGCCCCAGCATTTT. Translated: CAISAGTGGTNQPQHF.

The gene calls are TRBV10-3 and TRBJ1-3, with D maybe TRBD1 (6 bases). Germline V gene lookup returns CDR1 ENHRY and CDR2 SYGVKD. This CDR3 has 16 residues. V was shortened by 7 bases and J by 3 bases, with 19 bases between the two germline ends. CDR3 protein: CAINRDNGPVGNTIYF. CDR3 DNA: TGTGCCATCAACCGGGACAATGGACCAGTTGGAAACACCATATATTTT.

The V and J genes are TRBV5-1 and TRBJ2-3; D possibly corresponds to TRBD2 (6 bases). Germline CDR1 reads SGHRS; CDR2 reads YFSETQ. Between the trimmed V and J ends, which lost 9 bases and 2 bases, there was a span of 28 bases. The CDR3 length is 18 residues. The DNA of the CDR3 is TGCGCCACCAGGACCTTAGCGGAACCCTCGGCTAACACAGATACGCAGTATTTT. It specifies CATRTLAEPSANTDTQYF.